This TCR beta chain came from a study of cytotoxic CD8 clonotypes in ibrutinib-treated CLL. Here immunoSEQ multiplex PCR was the method, and the copy in TCRdb shows in-frame clones only, minus some. The profile shows 140,000 to 150,000 clones, 76% of them singletons. In this sample, this clone turned up once. Germline V gene sequence: CDR1 SGHTA, CDR2 FQGNSA. This CDR3 is built from 15 residues. V lost 7 bases to trimming and J lost 0 bases, with 13 bases between them. This specimen consisted of PBMCs, obtained after 24 months of ibrutinib treatment. This sequence was found in a human donor with chronic lymphocytic leukemia. The chain recombines TRBV7-2 with TRBJ1-3, with a tentative D call TRBD1 (6 bases). CDR3 nucleotide sequence: TGTGCCAGCAACCGGGGGGCTGGCTCTGGAAACACCATATATTTT. It is translated as CASNRGAGSGNTIYF.